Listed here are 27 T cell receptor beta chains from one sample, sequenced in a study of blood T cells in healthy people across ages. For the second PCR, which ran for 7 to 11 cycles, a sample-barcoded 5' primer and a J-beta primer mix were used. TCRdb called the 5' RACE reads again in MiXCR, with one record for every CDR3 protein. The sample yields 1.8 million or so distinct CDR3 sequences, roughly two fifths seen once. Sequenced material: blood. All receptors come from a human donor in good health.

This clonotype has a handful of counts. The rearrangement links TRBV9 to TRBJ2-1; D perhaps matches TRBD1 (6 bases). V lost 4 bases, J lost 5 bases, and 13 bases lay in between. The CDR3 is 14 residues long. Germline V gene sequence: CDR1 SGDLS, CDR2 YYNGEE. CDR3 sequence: CASSTLTGNNEQFF. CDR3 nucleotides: TGTGCCAGCAGCACTCTTACAGGGAACAATGAGCAGTTCTTC.

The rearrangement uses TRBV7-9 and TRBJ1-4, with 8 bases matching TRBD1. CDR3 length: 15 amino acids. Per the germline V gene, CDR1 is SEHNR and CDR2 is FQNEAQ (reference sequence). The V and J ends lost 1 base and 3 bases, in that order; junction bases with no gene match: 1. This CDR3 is CASSLGDRPNEKLFF. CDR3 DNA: TGTGCCAGCAGCTTAGGGGACAGGCCTAATGAAAAACTGTTTTTT.

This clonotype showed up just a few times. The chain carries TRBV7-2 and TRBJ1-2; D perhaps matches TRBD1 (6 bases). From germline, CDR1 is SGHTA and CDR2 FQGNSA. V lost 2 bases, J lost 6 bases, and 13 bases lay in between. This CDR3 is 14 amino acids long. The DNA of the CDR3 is TGTGCCAGCAGCTTACGTCAGGGGTGGAATGGCTACACCTTC. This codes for CASSLRQGWNGYTF.

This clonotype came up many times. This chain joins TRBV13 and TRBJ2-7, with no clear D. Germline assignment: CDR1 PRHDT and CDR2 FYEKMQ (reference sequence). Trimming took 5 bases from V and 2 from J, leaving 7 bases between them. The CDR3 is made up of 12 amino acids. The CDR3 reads CASSRRTYEQYF. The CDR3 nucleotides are TGTGCCAGCAGCCGCCGCACCTACGAGCAGTACTTC.

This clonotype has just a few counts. Here the CDR3 DNA reads TGCAGTGTTGGTAGGGTAGAGACCCAGTACTTC. Translating gives CSVGRVETQYF. The chain couples TRBV20-1 to TRBJ2-5; D not resolved. Trimming removed 7 bases from V and 4 bases from J, with 10 bases in between. CDR1 and CDR2 (germline): DFQATT, SNEGSKA (reference sequence). This CDR3 spans 11 amino acids.

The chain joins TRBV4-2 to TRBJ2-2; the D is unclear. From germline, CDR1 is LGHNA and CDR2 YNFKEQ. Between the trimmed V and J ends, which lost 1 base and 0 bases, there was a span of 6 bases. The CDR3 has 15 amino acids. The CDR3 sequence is CASSQVTSNTGELFF. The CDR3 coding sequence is TGTGCCAGCAGCCAAGTGACCTCGAACACCGGGGAGCTGTTTTTT.

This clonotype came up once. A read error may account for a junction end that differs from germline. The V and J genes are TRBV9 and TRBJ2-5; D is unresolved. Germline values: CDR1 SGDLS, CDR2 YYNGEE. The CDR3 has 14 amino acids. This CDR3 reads CVSSALGIQETQYF. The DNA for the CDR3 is TGTGTCAGCAGCGCCTTAGGGATCCAAGAGACCCAGTACTTC.

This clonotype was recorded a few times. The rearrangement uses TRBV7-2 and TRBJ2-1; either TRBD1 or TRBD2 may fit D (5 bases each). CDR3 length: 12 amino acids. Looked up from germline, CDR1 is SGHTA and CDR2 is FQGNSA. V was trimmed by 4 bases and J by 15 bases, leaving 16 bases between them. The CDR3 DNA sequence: TGTGCCAGCAGCTCTTCGGCATCTGGGGGGTTCTTC. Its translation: CASSSSASGGFF.

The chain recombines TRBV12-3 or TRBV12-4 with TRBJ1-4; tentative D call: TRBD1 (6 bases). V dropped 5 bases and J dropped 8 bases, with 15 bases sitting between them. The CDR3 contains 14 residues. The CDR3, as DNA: TGTGCCAGCAGTCGTGGACTCCAGGGGGAAAAACTGTTTTTT. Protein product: CASSRGLQGEKLFF.

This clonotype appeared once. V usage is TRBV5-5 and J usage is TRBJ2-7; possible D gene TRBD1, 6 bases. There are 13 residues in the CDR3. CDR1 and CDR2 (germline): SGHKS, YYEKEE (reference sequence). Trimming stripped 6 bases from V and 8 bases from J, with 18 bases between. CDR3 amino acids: CASTPADGTKQYF. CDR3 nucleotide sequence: TGTGCCAGCACCCCGGCGGACGGGACAAAGCAGTACTTC. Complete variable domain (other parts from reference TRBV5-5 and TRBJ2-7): DAGVTQSPTHLIKTRGQQVTLRCSPISGHKSVSWYQQVLGQGPQFIFQYYEKEERGRGNFPDRFSARQFPNYSSELNVNALLLGDSALYLCASTPADGTKQYFGPGTRLTVT.

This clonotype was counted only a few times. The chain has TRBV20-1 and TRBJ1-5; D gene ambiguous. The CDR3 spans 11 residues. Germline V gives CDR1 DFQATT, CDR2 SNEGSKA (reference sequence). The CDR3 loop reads CSAGGFQPQHF. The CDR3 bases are TGCAGCGCTGGCGGATTCCAGCCCCAGCATTTT.

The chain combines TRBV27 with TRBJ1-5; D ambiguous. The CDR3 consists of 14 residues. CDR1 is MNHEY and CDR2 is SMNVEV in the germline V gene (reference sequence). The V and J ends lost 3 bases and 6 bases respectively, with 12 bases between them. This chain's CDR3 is CASSFGGARQPQHF. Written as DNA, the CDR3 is TGTGCCAGCAGTTTTGGAGGTGCTCGTCAGCCCCAGCATTTT.

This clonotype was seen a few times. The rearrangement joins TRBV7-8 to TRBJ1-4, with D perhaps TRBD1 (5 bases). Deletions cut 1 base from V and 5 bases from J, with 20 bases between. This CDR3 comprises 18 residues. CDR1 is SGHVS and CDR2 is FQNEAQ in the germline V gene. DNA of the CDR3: TGTGCCAGCAGCTTAGTAGCTAGAAGGGGCCGGCAGAATGAAAAACTGTTTTTT. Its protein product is CASSLVARRGRQNEKLFF.

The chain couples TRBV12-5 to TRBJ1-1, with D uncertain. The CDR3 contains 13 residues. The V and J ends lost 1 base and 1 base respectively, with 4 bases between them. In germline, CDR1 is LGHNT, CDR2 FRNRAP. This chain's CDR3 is CASGLASNTEAFF. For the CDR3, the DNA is TGTGCTAGTGGTTTGGCCTCGAACACTGAAGCTTTCTTT.

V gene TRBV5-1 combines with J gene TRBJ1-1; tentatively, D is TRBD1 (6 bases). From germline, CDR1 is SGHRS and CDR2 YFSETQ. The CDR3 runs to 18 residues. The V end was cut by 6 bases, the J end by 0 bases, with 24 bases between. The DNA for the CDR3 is TGCGCCAGCACCCTCTCTGGGGGCTCAGGGGCGATGAACACTGAAGCTTTCTTT. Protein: CASTLSGGSGAMNTEAFF.

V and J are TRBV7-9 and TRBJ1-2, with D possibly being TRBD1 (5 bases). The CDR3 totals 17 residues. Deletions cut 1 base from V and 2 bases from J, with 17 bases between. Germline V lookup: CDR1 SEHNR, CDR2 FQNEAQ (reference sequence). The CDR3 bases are TGTGCCAGCAGCTTAGTAGGTTTTGGGACCAGGAACTATGGCTACACCTTC. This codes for CASSLVGFGTRNYGYTF. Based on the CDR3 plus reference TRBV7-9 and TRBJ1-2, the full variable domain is DTGVSQNPRHKITKRGQNVTFRCDPISEHNRLYWYRQTLGQGPEFLTYFQNEAQLEKSRLLSDRFSAERPKGSFSTLEIQRTEQGDSAMYLCASSLVGFGTRNYGYTFGSGTRLTVV.

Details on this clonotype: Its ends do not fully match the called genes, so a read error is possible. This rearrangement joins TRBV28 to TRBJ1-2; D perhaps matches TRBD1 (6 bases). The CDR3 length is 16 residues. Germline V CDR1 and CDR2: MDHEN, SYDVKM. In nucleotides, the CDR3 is TGTGCCAGCGCCTTAGGACAGAGGCCCCTGATCGGGTTTTGGTACTTC. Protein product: CASALGQRPLIGFWYF.

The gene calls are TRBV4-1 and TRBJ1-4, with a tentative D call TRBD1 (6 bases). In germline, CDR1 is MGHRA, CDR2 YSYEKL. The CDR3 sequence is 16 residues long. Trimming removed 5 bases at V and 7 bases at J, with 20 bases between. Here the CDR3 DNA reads TGCGCCAGCAGCTCAAGTCTTCAGGGGTCGGGTGAAAAACTGTTTTTT. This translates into CASSSSLQGSGEKLFF.

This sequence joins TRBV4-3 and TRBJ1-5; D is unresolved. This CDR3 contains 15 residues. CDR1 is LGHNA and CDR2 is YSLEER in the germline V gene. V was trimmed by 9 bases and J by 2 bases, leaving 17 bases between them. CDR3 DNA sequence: TGCGCCAGGGGGTGCAGAAAGTCGGGCAATCAGCCCCAGCATTTT. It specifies CARGCRKSGNQPQHF.

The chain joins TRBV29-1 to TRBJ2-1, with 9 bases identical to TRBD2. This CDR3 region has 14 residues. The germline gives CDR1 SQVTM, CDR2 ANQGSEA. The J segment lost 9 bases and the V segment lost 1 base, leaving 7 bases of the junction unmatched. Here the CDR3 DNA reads TGCAGCGTTGAAGCTAGCGGGACCCCGGGTGAGCAGTTCTTC. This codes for CSVEASGTPGEQFF.

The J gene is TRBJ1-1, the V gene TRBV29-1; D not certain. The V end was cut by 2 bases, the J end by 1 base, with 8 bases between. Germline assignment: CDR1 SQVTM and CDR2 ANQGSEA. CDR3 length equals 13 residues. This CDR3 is CSVEWARNTEAFF. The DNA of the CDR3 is TGCAGCGTTGAATGGGCGCGGAACACTGAAGCTTTCTTT.

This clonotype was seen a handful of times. The CDR3 region has the DNA TGTGCCAGCAGCTTCGGTCCACAGGGGAATACGCAGTATTTT. Protein product: CASSFGPQGNTQYF. The chain uses TRBV5-4 and TRBJ2-3; 7 positions agree with TRBD1. The CDR3 covers 14 residues. Germline V gene lookup returns CDR1 SGHNT and CDR2 YYREEE (reference sequence). With 2 bases clipped from V and 7 bases from J, the junction kept 7 bases outside the gene matches.

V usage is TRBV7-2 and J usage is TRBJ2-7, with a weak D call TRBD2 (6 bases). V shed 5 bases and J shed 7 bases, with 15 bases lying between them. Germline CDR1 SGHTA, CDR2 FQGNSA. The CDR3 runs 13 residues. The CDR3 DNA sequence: TGTGCCAGCAGCCCGGGCGGGGTGGCGGAGCAGTACTTC. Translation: CASSPGGVAEQYF.

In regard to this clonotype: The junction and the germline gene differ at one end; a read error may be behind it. CDR3 in amino acids: CSAKGTGASDTRYF. For the CDR3, the DNA is TGCAGTGCTAAAGGGACAGGGGCGTCAGATACGCGGTATTTT. The V gene is TRBV20-1, the J gene TRBJ2-3; 10 nucleotides match TRBD1. Germline loops: CDR1 DFQATT, CDR2 SNEGSKA (reference sequence). This CDR3 contains 14 residues.

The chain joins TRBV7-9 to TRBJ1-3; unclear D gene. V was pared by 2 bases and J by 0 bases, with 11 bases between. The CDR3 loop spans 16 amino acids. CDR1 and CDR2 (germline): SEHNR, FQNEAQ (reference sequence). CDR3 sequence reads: CASSLLIGDSGNTIYF. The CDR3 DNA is TGTGCCAGCAGCTTATTGATAGGAGACTCTGGAAACACCATATATTTT. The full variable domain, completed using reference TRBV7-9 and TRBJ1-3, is DTGVSQNPRHKITKRGQNVTFRCDPISEHNRLYWYRQTLGQGPEFLTYFQNEAQLEKSRLLSDRFSAERPKGSFSTLEIQRTEQGDSAMYLCASSLLIGDSGNTIYFGEGSWLTVV.

The CDR3 region has the DNA TGCGCCAGCAGCCAAGGTCTATTGGGAGGGCCCACAGATACGCAGTATTTT. This codes for CASSQGLLGGPTDTQYF. V gene TRBV4-3 combines with J gene TRBJ2-3; TRBD2 aligns across 7 bases. Germline CDR1 LGHNA, CDR2 YSLEER. With V trimmed by 1 base and J by 2 bases, 9 bases remained unmatched. The CDR3 contains 17 residues.

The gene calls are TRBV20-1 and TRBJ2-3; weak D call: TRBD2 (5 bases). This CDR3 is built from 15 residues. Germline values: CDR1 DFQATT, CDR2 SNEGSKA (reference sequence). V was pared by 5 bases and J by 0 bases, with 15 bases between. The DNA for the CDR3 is TGCAGTGCTCCGAGCGTGGGAGCAAGCACAGATACGCAGTATTTT. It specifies CSAPSVGASTDTQYF.